The subject of this entry is one TCR beta chain. In the original analysis: Amplification with reference gene primers provided the estimates of nucleated cell counts. Profiled with immunoSEQ multiplex PCR; TCRdb holds only in-frame clones, not every one. The D gene and trimming were derived from the DNA, and the V and J assignments and clone size from that table. The data contain approximately 210,000 clones, 88% of them seen just once; the ten biggest clones take up around 4.8%. The CDR3 covers 16 residues. Germline V CDR1 and CDR2: MGHRA, YSYEKL. Trimming removed 2 bases at V and 1 base at J, with 14 bases between. This entry belongs to a study of blood T cell repertoires in COVID-19. Study-wide context: COVID-19 samples from acute and convalescent phases originated in the United States, Italy and Spain. Nucleic acid was either cDNA or gDNA, and it came from T cells, B-cell-depleted T cells, or PBMCs.

Source material: peripheral blood. This sequence originates from a human donor in a cohort sampled during active COVID-19. The chain combines TRBV4-1 with TRBJ2-5, with D uncertain. In DNA form, the CDR3 reads TGCGCCAGCAGCCAAAGTCCAGGCGCCATCCAAGAGACCCAGTACTTC. Its protein is CASSQSPGAIQETQYF.